The table lists the clone carrying this T cell receptor beta chain with many counts. A single base separates this from a much larger clone, so it may be a read error. Unique molecular identifiers were used to barcode this TCRbeta library. TCRdb re-called the PCR reads with MiXCR, one entry per CDR3 protein. The table shows roughly 70,000 distinct CDR3 sequences, with roughly 4.4% occurring only once. These data come from a study of T-cell reconstitution after alpha-beta-depleted transplantation in children. The sample consisted of PBMCs, mostly from graft donor cells, taken 180 days after TCRalphabeta/CD19-depleted stem cell transplant. This clonotype was sampled from a boy under two years old who had a stem cell transplant for acute myeloid leukemia, so the T cells may come from the graft donor.

The DNA for the CDR3 is TGTGCCAGCAGTCCGGGACAGGGCCAAGAGACCCAGTACTTC. Encoded protein: CASSPGQGQETQYF. The V call is TRBV12-3 or TRBV12-4, the J call TRBJ2-5, with TRBD1 matching 9 bases. The J segment lost 1 base and the V segment lost 5 bases, leaving 2 bases of the junction unmatched. The CDR3 extends over 14 amino acids.